The 5 T cell receptor beta chains given below trace back to one sample, sequenced in a study of blood T cell repertoires in COVID-19. Clones were read by immunoSEQ multiplex PCR, and TCRdb kept only the in-frame ones, dropping some. The profile shows roughly 230,000 clones, more than 75% of them singletons. Sequenced: PBMCs or T cells enriched from blood (not recorded which). The receptors here all came from a woman aged 45-60 years who had been exposed to COVID-19.

V usage is TRBV10-3 and J usage is TRBJ2-3, with 8 bases aligning to TRBD2. Unmatched junction bases numbered 11, after V lost 10 bases and J lost 5 bases. This CDR3 is built from 14 residues. Germline V lookup: CDR1 ENHRY, CDR2 SYGVKD. This chain's CDR3 is CATVVTGGQDTQYF. The DNA for the CDR3 is TGTGCCACCGTAGTAACGGGGGGGCAAGATACGCAGTATTTT.

The chain carries TRBV5-1 and TRBJ1-6; D is unclear. The V end lost 7 bases, the J end lost 10 bases, and 15 bases lay between the germline ends. The germline V gene encodes CDR1 SGHRS and CDR2 YFSETQ. CDR3 length: 13 amino acids. CDR3 sequence: CASGEGNWSPLHF. The DNA of the CDR3 is TGCGCCAGCGGAGAGGGAAATTGGTCACCCCTCCACTTT. Full variable domain (outside the CDR3, taken from reference TRBV5-1 and TRBJ1-6): KAGVTQTPRYLIKTRGQQVTLSCSPISGHRSVSWYQQTPGQGLQFLFEYFSETQRNKGNFPGRFSGRQFSNSRSEMNVSTLELGDSALYLCASGEGNWSPLHFGNGTRLTVT.

The rearrangement links TRBV12-3 or TRBV12-4 to TRBJ2-7; 7 positions agree with TRBD2. V lost 2 bases, J lost 4 bases, and 2 bases stayed unmatched. The CDR3 extends over 13 amino acids. The CDR3 reads CASSLKGGYEQYF. The CDR3 nucleotides read TGTGCCAGCAGTTTAAAGGGAGGGTACGAGCAGTACTTC.

The V and J genes are TRBV7-6 and TRBJ1-3, with 8 nucleotides matching TRBD1. V trimming: 4 bases; J trimming: 4 bases; junction bases outside the gene matches: 3. The CDR3 consists of 14 residues. Germline V gene data show CDR1 as SGHVS and CDR2 as FNYEAQ. The DNA of the CDR3 is TGTGCCAGCAGCTCGGACAGGGTGGGAAACACCATATATTTT. It encodes CASSSDRVGNTIYF.

The chain employs TRBV11-2 and TRBJ1-4; possible D gene TRBD1, 5 bases. V lost 4 bases, J lost 7 bases, and 13 bases lay in between. There are 14 residues in the CDR3. Germline V CDR1 and CDR2: SGHAT, FQNNGV. CDR3 bases: TGTGCCAGCAGCTACGGACTGGGGGGTGAAAAACTGTTTTTT. Its translation: CASSYGLGGEKLFF.